The next 26 T cell receptor beta chains were all read from a single sample in a study of T cells in Graves' hyperthyroidism and ophthalmopathy. Amplification yielded TCR beta CDR3 regions, with RNA transcripts as the source. A first-round RT-PCR of the TCR CDR3 used the HTBI primer set. MiXCR, run by TCRdb on the multiplex PCR reads, gives a single entry per CDR3 protein. This table has hundreds of thousands of distinct CDR3 sequences, just over 35% appearing once. The sample was blood. These receptors were obtained from a woman between 40 and 55 years old with Graves' hyperthyroidism.

This chain joins TRBV6-1 and TRBJ2-5; the match to TRBD1 covers 7 bases. V lost 5 bases to trimming and J lost 11 bases; unmatched junction nucleotides: 14. This CDR3 region has 14 residues. Germline loops: CDR1 MNHNS, CDR2 SASEGT. CDR3 residues: CASSLEKTGIRQYF. In DNA, the CDR3 is TGTGCCAGCAGTCTAGAAAAGACAGGGATCAGGCAGTACTTC.

Concerning this clonotype itself: This clone may be a read error of a much larger clone one base away. CDR3 coding DNA: TGTGCCGGCAGCTTTTCGGGGGAAAAAGCTTTCTTT. This codes for CAGSFSGEKAFF. This sequence joins TRBV7-9 and TRBJ1-1; a weak D match, TRBD1 (5 bases). Germline values: CDR1 SEHNR, CDR2 FQNEAQ (reference sequence). This CDR3 comprises 12 residues.

This chain uses TRBV5-1 with TRBJ1-6; D call uncertain. Trimming left V 4 bases short and J 0 bases short, with 8 bases between. This CDR3 is built from 15 residues. Germline V gene lookup returns CDR1 SGHRS and CDR2 YFSETQ. CDR3 region: CASSDPSSYNSPLHF. CDR3 in DNA: TGCGCCAGCAGCGACCCAAGCTCCTATAATTCACCCCTCCACTTT.

This chain connects TRBV18 to TRBJ1-2; D gene unclear. Germline V CDR1 and CDR2: KGHSH, LQKENI. This CDR3 region has 13 residues. Trimming shortened V by 3 bases and J by 2 bases, and 7 bases separated the two germline ends. The CDR3 sequence is CASSPPSNYGYTF. The CDR3, as DNA: TGTGCCAGCTCACCGCCTTCGAACTATGGCTACACCTTC. Based on the CDR3 plus reference TRBV18 and TRBJ1-2, the full variable domain is NAGVMQNPRHLVRRRGQEARLRCSPMKGHSHVYWYRQLPEEGLKFMVYLQKENIIDESGMPKERFSAEFPKEGPSILRIQQVVRGDSAAYFCASSPPSNYGYTFGSGTRLTVV.

There are a few counts of this clonotype. This chain links TRBV20-1 with TRBJ1-5, with a weak D call TRBD1 (5 bases). Germline loops: CDR1 DFQATT, CDR2 SNEGSKA (reference sequence). Trimming left V 6 bases short and J 3 bases short, with 12 bases between. The CDR3 spans 13 residues. Written as DNA, the CDR3 is TGCAGTGCGGGCAGGGTAAACAATCAGCCCCAGCATTTT. Amino acids: CSAGRVNNQPQHF.

The CDR3 loop reads CASSNLPGRAPETQYF. The CDR3 nucleotides read TGTGCCAGCAGTAACCTACCGGGCAGGGCCCCAGAGACCCAGTACTTC. The J gene is TRBJ2-5, the V gene TRBV6-5, with a possible D match to TRBD1 (5 bases). The germline V and J ends were trimmed by 5 bases and 4 bases, with 20 bases remaining between them. The germline CDR1 and CDR2 sequences are MNHEY and SVGAGI. CDR3 length: 16 residues.

The chain joins TRBV9 to TRBJ1-2; D gene uncertain. V gave up 4 bases and J gave up 12 bases, with 16 bases separating them. Germline assignment: CDR1 SGDLS and CDR2 YYNGEE. This CDR3 contains 12 residues. The CDR3 region is CASSQRAAGHTF. The DNA of the CDR3 is TGTGCCAGCAGCCAACGGGCAGCAGGCCACACCTTC. Supplemented by reference TRBV9 and TRBJ1-2, the full variable domain reads DSGVTQTPKHLITATGQRVTLRCSPRSGDLSVYWYQQSLDQGLQFLIQYYNGEERAKGNILERFSAQQFPDLHSELNLSSLELGDSALYFCASSQRAAGHTFGSGTRLTVV.

CDR3 loop: CASSSLAGQENTGELFF. In nucleotides, the CDR3 is TGCGCCAGCAGCTCCCTAGCGGGACAGGAGAACACCGGGGAGCTGTTTTTT. The chain is built from TRBV5-1 and TRBJ2-2; D possibly corresponds to TRBD2 (9 bases). The ends were cut back, 3 bases at V and 1 base at J, with 16 bases in the middle. The CDR3 covers 17 residues. In germline, CDR1 is SGHRS, CDR2 YFSETQ.

Many counts were recorded for this clonotype. The chain carries TRBV20-1 and TRBJ1-1, with D tentatively TRBD1 (5 bases). Looked up from germline, CDR1 is DFQATT and CDR2 is SNEGSKA (reference sequence). This CDR3 contains 15 residues. V was cut by 3 bases and J by 0 bases, with 14 bases left in between. This CDR3 is CSASEGTSMNTEAFF. The CDR3 DNA is TGCAGTGCTAGTGAGGGGACTTCCATGAACACTGAAGCTTTCTTT.

This clonotype was seen at least ten times. This rearrangement joins TRBV7-2 to TRBJ1-2, with a weak D call TRBD1 (5 bases). The CDR3 loop spans 15 amino acids. Germline V gene lookup returns CDR1 SGHTA and CDR2 FQGNSA. The ends were cut back, 1 base at V and 6 bases at J, with 15 bases in the middle. The DNA of the CDR3 is TGTGCCAGCAGCTTAGTTGTTGGGGGTCAAAATGGCTACACCTTC. Its translation: CASSLVVGGQNGYTF. Based on the CDR3 plus reference TRBV7-2 and TRBJ1-2, the full variable domain is GAGVSQSPSNKVTEKGKDVELRCDPISGHTALYWYRQSLGQGLEFLIYFQGNSAPDKSGLPSDRFSAERTGGSVSTLTIQRTQQEDSAVYLCASSLVVGGQNGYTFGSGTRLTVV.

This clonotype has a count of ten or more. This rearrangement joins TRBV6-5 to TRBJ1-5; D not certain. Trimming took off 6 bases at V and 1 base at J, with 4 bases between the two ends. The CDR3 consists of 12 residues. Germline V gives CDR1 MNHEY, CDR2 SVGAGI. The CDR3 sequence: CASRASNQPQHF. In nucleotides, the CDR3 is TGTGCCAGCAGAGCCAGCAATCAGCCCCAGCATTTT.

The chain recombines TRBV4-1 with TRBJ1-5; D call uncertain. The CDR3 is 16 amino acids. Trimming removed 0 bases at V and 5 bases at J, with 14 bases between. Germline V CDR1 and CDR2: MGHRA, YSYEKL. The CDR3 is CASSQDPPVGYQPQHF. The CDR3 DNA is TGCGCCAGCAGCCAAGATCCCCCCGTTGGCTATCAGCCCCAGCATTTT.

The rearrangement links TRBV20-1 to TRBJ2-5; the D is unclear. Germline CDR1 and CDR2: DFQATT and SNEGSKA (reference sequence). Trimming left V 6 bases short and J 3 bases short, with 14 bases between. The CDR3 covers 13 residues. The CDR3, as DNA: TGCAGTGCGTTGTGGCAGTCAAAAGAGACCCAGTACTTC. Translation: CSALWQSKETQYF.

This clonotype has just a few counts. J is TRBJ1-1 and V is TRBV19; D might be TRBD1 (6 bases). Trimming removed 9 bases from V and 5 bases from J, with 25 bases in between. Germline V gene lookup returns CDR1 LNHDA and CDR2 SQIVND (reference sequence). The CDR3 length is 16 residues. The CDR3 loop reads CASRQQGRPRETEAFF. The CDR3 DNA is TGTGCCAGCAGGCAACAGGGACGTCCGCGGGAAACTGAAGCTTTCTTT.

With respect to this clonotype: A much bigger clone sits one base away, suggesting this may be a read error. CDR3 protein: CASSSTGRAYEQYF. The CDR3 DNA sequence: TGTGCCAGCAGCTCTACCGGGAGGGCTTACGAGCAGTACTTC. The V gene is TRBV7-9, the J gene TRBJ2-7, with 8 positions matching TRBD2. Germline V gene lookup returns CDR1 SEHNR and CDR2 FQNEAQ (reference sequence). The V gene end was trimmed by 4 bases and the J gene end by 4 bases; junction bases not matched to a gene: 6. This CDR3 is built from 14 residues.

This clonotype was seen a handful of times. The chain couples TRBV19 to TRBJ2-7; D is unresolved. The V end lost 7 bases, the J end lost 1 base, and 8 bases lay between the germline ends. Germline CDR1 and CDR2: LNHDA and SQIVND (reference sequence). This CDR3 is built from 12 residues. This chain's CDR3 is CASKGPSYEQYF. The CDR3 DNA is TGTGCCAGTAAAGGGCCTTCCTACGAGCAGTACTTC.

This clonotype was seen at least ten times. The V gene is TRBV7-2, the J gene TRBJ2-2; TRBD2 agrees at 8 bases. Germline lookup yields CDR1 SGHTA and CDR2 FQGNSA. The CDR3 spans 14 residues. Trimming took 10 bases from V and 1 from J; bases not matched to a gene: 5. CDR3 sequence reads: CATHRGGNTGELFF. DNA for the CDR3: TGTGCCACCCACCGGGGGGGGAACACCGGGGAGCTGTTTTTT. Using reference TRBV7-2 and TRBJ2-2 for the parts outside the CDR3, the full variable domain is GAGVSQSPSNKVTEKGKDVELRCDPISGHTALYWYRQSLGQGLEFLIYFQGNSAPDKSGLPSDRFSAERTGGSVSTLTIQRTQQEDSAVYLCATHRGGNTGELFFGEGSRLTVL.

This clonotype was counted between two and nine times. The junction differs from germline at one of its ends, possibly a read error. The chain is built from TRBV6-6 and TRBJ2-7, with 7 bases matching TRBD2. Germline CDR1 is MNHNY and CDR2 is SVGAGI (reference sequence). There are 14 residues in the CDR3. The CDR3: CASSYSSSGRVLFF. The CDR3 DNA follows: TGTGCCAGCAGTTACTCGAGCTCAGGGAGGGTCCTGTTCTTC.

This clonotype showed up many times. The rearrangement uses TRBV7-6 and TRBJ1-2; possible D gene TRBD1, 6 bases. The germline V gene encodes CDR1 SGHVS and CDR2 FNYEAQ. Between the trimmed V and J ends, which lost 5 bases and 5 bases, there was a span of 15 bases. This CDR3 spans 14 amino acids. The CDR3 DNA follows: TGTGCCAGCAGCGCCTCGGGGGGCGGATATGGCTACACCTTC. Amino acid sequence: CASSASGGGYGYTF.

V usage is TRBV5-6 and J usage is TRBJ1-2; 7 nucleotides match TRBD1. CDR3 length: 15 residues. The ends lost 3 bases at V and 4 bases at J; junction bases unmatched: 9. In germline, CDR1 is SGHDT, CDR2 YYEEEE. The CDR3 bases are TGTGCCAGCAGCTACCTCAGACAGGGAAGCTATGGCTACACCTTC. This encodes CASSYLRQGSYGYTF.

V usage is TRBV4-3 and J usage is TRBJ2-7, with a tentative D call TRBD2 (6 bases). V was pared by 4 bases and J by 0 bases, with 13 bases between. The germline V gene has CDR1 LGHNA and CDR2 YSLEER. This CDR3 is built from 15 residues. The CDR3 is CASSPLTGVSYEQYF. The CDR3 DNA reads TGCGCCAGCAGCCCCCTAACGGGGGTCTCCTACGAGCAGTACTTC.

Only one count was recorded for this clonotype. This sequence joins TRBV29-1 and TRBJ1-1; weak D call: TRBD1 (5 bases). This CDR3 comprises 16 residues. The V end lost 5 bases, the J end lost 0 bases, and 19 bases lay between the germline ends. The germline V gene encodes CDR1 SQVTM and CDR2 ANQGSEA. The CDR3 nucleotides are TGCAGCGTTCACGGCCCCTTATGGGGGATGAACACTGAAGCTTTCTTT. Translation: CSVHGPLWGMNTEAFF.

V and J are TRBV12-5 and TRBJ2-7; possibly TRBD1 for D (7 bases). In germline, CDR1 is LGHNT, CDR2 FRNRAP. The CDR3 contains 15 residues. The CDR3, as DNA: TGTGCCAGCAGGAACACAGGGGACGGGGGCTACGAGCAGTACTTC. Protein sequence: CASRNTGDGGYEQYF.

This clonotype came up a few times. The V and J genes are TRBV6-5 and TRBJ2-5; no reliable D call. Trimming shortened V by 5 bases and J by 1 base, and 11 bases separated the two germline ends. CDR1 and CDR2 from the germline V gene are MNHEY and SVGAGI. The CDR3 consists of 14 residues. The CDR3 nucleotides are TGTGCCAGCAGTCCCGGGTGGTCCCAAGAGACCCAGTACTTC. It yields the protein CASSPGWSQETQYF.

This clonotype appeared many times. This chain links TRBV7-8 with TRBJ2-5; D assignment may be TRBD1 or TRBD2 (5 bases each). Germline CDR1 is SGHVS and CDR2 is FQNEAQ. V shed 4 bases and J shed 5 bases, with 17 bases lying between them. This CDR3 contains 15 residues. CDR3 residues: CASSWAGTTAETQYF. CDR3 in DNA: TGTGCCAGCAGCTGGGCCGGGACCACGGCGGAGACCCAGTACTTC.

This clonotype came up a few times. V gene TRBV20-1 combines with J gene TRBJ2-7; 12 bases fit TRBD2. J was trimmed by 6 bases and V by 4 bases; bases with no gene match: 7. This CDR3 contains 14 residues. Germline CDR1 reads DFQATT; CDR2 reads SNEGSKA (reference sequence). The CDR3 DNA follows: TGCAGTGCTATGGGGCTAGCGGGAGGGGGCGAGCAGTACTTC. Translated, it gives CSAMGLAGGGEQYF.